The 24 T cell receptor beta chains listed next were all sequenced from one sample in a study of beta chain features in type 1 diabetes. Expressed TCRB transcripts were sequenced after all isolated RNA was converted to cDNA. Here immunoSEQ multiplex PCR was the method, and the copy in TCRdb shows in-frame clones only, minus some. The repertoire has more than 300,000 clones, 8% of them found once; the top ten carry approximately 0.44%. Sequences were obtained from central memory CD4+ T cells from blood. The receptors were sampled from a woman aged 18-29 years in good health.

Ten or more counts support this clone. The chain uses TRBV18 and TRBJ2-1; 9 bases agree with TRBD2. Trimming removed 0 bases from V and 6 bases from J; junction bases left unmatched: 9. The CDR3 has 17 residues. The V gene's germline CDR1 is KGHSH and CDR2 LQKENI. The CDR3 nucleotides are TGTGCCAGCTCACCACCTCGGGTTAGCGGGAGAAGCAATGAGCAGTTCTTC. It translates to CASSPPRVSGRSNEQFF.

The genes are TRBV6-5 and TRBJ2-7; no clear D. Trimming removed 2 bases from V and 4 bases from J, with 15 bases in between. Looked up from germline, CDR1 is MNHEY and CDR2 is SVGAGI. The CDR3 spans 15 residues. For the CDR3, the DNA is TGTGCCAGCAGTTACGGCAGGCCCACAACTTACGAGCAGTACTTC. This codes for CASSYGRPTTYEQYF.

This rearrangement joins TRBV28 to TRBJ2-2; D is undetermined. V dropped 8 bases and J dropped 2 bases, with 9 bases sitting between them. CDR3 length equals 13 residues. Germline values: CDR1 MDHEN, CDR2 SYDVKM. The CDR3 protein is CASVKRNTGELFF. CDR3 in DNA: TGTGCCAGCGTTAAGCGTAACACCGGGGAGCTGTTTTTT.

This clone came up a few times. CDR3 residues: CASRQSSTDTQYF. The CDR3 DNA reads as TGTGCCAGCAGGCAGTCTAGCACAGATACGCAGTATTTT. This rearrangement joins TRBV5-6 to TRBJ2-3; D is unresolved. This CDR3 is built from 13 residues. Trimming took 5 bases from V and 0 from J, leaving 7 bases between them. From germline, CDR1 is SGHDT and CDR2 YYEEEE.

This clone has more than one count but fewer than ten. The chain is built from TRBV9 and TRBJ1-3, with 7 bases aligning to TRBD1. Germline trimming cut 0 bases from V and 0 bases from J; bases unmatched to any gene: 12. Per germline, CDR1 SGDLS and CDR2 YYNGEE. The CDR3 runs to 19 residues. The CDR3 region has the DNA TGTGCCAGCAGCGTAGAAGGTCCCGGGACAGCTAGCTCTGGAAACACCATATATTTT. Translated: CASSVEGPGTASSGNTIYF.

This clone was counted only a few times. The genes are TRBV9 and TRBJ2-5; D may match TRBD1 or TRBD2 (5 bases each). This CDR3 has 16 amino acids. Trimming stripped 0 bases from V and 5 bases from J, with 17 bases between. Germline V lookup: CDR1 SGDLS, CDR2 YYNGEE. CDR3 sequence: CASSVAGGRVEETQYF. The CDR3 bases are TGTGCCAGCAGCGTAGCTGGAGGCAGGGTAGAGGAGACCCAGTACTTC.

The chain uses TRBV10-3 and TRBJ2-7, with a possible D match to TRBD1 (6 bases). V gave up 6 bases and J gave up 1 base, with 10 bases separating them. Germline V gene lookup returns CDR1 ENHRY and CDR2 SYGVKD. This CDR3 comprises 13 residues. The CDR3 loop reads CAIRTQGSYEQYF. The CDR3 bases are TGTGCCATCAGAACACAGGGTTCCTACGAGCAGTACTTC.

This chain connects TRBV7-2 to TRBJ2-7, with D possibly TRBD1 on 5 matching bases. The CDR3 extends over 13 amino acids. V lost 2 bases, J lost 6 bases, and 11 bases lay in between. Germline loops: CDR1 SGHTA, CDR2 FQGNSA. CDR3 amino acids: CASSLLRGSEQYF. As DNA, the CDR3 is TGTGCCAGCAGCTTATTAAGGGGTAGCGAGCAGTACTTC.

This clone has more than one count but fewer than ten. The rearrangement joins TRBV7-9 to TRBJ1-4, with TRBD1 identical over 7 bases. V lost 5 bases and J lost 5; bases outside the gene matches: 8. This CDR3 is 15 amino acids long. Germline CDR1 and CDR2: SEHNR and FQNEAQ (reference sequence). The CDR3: CASSREGTVNEKLFF. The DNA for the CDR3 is TGTGCCAGCAGCCGGGAGGGGACAGTAAATGAAAAACTGTTTTTT.

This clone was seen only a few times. DNA for the CDR3: TGTGCCAGCAGTGATCCTTCGAGGGGGAATAGTTATGGCTACACCTTC. Translated: CASSDPSRGNSYGYTF. The chain employs TRBV2 and TRBJ1-2, with D maybe TRBD1 (6 bases). The germline V gene has CDR1 SNHLY and CDR2 FYNNEI. The CDR3 covers 16 residues. The V and J ends lost 3 bases and 5 bases respectively, with 19 bases between them. The whole variable domain, filled in from reference TRBV2 and TRBJ1-2, reads EPEVTQTPSHQVTQMGQEVILRCVPISNHLYFYWYRQILGQKVEFLVSFYNNEISEKSEIFDDQFSVERPDGSNFTLKIRSTKLEDSAMYFCASSDPSRGNSYGYTFGSGTRLTVV.

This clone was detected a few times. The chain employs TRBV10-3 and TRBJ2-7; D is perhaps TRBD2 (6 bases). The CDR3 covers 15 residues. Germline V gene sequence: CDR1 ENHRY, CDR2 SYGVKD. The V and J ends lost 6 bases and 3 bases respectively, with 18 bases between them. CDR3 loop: CAISQGTGAHYEQYF. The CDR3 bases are TGTGCCATCAGCCAAGGGACTGGAGCTCACTACGAGCAGTACTTC.

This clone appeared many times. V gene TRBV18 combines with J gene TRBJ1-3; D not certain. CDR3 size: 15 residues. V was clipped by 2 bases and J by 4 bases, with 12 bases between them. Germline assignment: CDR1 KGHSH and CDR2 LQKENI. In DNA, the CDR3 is TGTGCCAGCTCACCATACAGAATGTCCGGAAACACCATATATTTT. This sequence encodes CASSPYRMSGNTIYF.

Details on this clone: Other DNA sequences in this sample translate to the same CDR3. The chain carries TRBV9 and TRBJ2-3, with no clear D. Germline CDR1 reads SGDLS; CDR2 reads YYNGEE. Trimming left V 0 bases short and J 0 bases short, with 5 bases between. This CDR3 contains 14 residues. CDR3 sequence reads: CASSVERSTDTQYF. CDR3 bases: TGTGCCAGCAGCGTAGAACGTAGCACAGATACGCAGTATTTT.

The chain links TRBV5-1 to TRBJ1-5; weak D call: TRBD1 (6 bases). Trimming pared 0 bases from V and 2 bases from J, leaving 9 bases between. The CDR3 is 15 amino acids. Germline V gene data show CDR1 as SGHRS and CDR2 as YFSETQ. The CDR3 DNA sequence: TGCGCCAGCAGCTTGGGACCAGGGGGCAATCAGCCCCAGCATTTT. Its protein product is CASSLGPGGNQPQHF.

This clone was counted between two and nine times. CDR3 amino acids: CASSAGGTGYEQYF. In DNA, the CDR3 is TGCGCCAGCAGCGCTGGAGGGACAGGATACGAGCAGTACTTC. This chain links TRBV5-1 with TRBJ2-7, with 8 bases fitting TRBD1. Germline assignment: CDR1 SGHRS and CDR2 YFSETQ. Losses at the gene ends were 4 bases for V and 4 bases for J; bases not matched to a gene: 7. The CDR3 contains 14 residues.

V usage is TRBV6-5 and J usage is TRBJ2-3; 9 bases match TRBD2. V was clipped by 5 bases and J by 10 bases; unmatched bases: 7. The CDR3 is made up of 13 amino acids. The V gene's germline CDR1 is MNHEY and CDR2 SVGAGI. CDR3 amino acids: CASSVSGREAQYF. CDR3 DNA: TGTGCCAGCAGTGTTAGCGGGAGAGAGGCGCAGTATTTT.

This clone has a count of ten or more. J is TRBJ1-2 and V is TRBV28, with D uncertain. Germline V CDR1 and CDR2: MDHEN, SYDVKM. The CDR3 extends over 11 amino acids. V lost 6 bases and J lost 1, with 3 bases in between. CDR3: CASSVNYGYTF. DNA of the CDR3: TGTGCCAGCAGCGTTAACTATGGCTACACCTTC.

The CDR3 is CASSTMTGAYGYTF. The CDR3 region has the DNA TGCGCCAGCAGCACGATGACAGGGGCCTATGGCTACACCTTC. This chain uses TRBV5-1 with TRBJ1-2, with 8 nucleotides matching TRBD1. The germline V gene has CDR1 SGHRS and CDR2 YFSETQ. The CDR3 sequence is 14 residues long. V lost 4 bases to trimming and J lost 4 bases; unmatched junction nucleotides: 6.

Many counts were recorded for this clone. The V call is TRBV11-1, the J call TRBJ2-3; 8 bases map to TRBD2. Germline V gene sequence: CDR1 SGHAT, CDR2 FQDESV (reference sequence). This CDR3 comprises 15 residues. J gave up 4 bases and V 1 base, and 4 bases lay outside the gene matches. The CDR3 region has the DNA TGTGCCAGCAGCTTAGGGGGACTAGTGGCAGATACGCAGTATTTT. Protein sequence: CASSLGGLVADTQYF. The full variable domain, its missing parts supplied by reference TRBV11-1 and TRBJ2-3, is EAEVAQSPRYKITEKSQAVAFWCDPISGHATLYWYRQILGQGPELLVQFQDESVVDDSQLPKDRFSAERLKGVDSTLKIQPAELGDSAMYLCASSLGGLVADTQYFGPGTRLTVL.

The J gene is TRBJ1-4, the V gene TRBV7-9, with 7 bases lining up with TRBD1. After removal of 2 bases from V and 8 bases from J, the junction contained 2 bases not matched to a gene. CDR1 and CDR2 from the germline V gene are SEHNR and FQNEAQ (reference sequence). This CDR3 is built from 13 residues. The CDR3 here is CASSLWDSEKLFF. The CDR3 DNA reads TGTGCCAGCAGCTTATGGGACAGCGAAAAACTGTTTTTT.

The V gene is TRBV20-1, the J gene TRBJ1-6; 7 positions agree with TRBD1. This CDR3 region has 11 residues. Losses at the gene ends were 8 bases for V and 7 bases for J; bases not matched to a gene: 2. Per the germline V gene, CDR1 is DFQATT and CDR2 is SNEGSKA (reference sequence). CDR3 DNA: TGCAGTACACAGGGGAATTCACCCCTCCACTTT. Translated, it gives CSTQGNSPLHF.

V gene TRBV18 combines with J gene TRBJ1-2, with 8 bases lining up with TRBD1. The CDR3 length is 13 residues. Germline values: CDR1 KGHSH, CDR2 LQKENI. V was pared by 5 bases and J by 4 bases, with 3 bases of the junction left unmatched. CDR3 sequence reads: CASSTDRGYGYTF. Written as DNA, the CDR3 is TGTGCCAGCTCAACCGACAGGGGCTATGGCTACACCTTC.

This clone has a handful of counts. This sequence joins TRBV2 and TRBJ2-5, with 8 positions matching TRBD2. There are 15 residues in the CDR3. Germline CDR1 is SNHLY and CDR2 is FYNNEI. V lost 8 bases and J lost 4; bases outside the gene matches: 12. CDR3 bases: TGTGCCAGCCGGGAGGGCCGGTCCTTTGGAGAGACCCAGTACTTC. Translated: CASREGRSFGETQYF.

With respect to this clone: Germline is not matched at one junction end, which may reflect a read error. The CDR3 nucleotides are TGTGCTAGCAGCTTACGGGGGGATGACAATGAGCAGTTCTTC. It yields the protein CASSLRGDDNEQFF. The chain couples TRBV7-6 to TRBJ2-1; 7 nucleotides agree with TRBD2. Looked up from germline, CDR1 is SGHVS and CDR2 is FNYEAQ. The CDR3 sequence is 14 residues long.